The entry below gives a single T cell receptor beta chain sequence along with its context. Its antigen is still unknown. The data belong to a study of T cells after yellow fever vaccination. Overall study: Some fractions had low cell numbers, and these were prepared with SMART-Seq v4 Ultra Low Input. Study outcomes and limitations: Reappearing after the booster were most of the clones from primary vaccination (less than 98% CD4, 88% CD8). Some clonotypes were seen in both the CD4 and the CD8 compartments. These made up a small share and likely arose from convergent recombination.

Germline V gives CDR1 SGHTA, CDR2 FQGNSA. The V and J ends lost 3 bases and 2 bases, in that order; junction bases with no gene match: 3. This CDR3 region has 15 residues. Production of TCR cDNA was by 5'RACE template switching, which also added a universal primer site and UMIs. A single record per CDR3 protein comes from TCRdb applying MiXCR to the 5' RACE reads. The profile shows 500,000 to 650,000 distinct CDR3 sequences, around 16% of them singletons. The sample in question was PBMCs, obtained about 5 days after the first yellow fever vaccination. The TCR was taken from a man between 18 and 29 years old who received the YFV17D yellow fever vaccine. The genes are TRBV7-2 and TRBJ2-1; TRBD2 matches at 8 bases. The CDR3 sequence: CASSFGLATYNEQFF. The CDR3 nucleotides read TGTGCCAGCAGCTTCGGACTAGCTACCTACAATGAGCAGTTCTTC. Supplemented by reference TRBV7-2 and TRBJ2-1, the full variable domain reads GAGVSQSPSNKVTEKGKDVELRCDPISGHTALYWYRQSLGQGLEFLIYFQGNSAPDKSGLPSDRFSAERTGGSVSTLTIQRTQQEDSAVYLCASSFGLATYNEQFFGPGTRLTVL.